This T cell receptor (beta chain) came from a study of blood T cell repertoires in COVID-19. Overall study: Spain, Italy and the United States supplied samples that represented acute and convalescent COVID-19.

Original methodology: Nucleated cell number was recorded as an estimate derived from reference gene primer amplification. TCRdb's copy holds only in-frame clones and misses some; the assay was immunoSEQ multiplex PCR. V and J calls and clone size are copied from that table; D and trimming were computed from the DNA. Here the sample spans 100,000 to 150,000 clones, 85% being singletons. The V gene's germline CDR1 is SNHLY and CDR2 FYNNEI. The CDR3 spans 12 residues. Trimming took 7 bases from V and 8 from J, leaving 14 bases between them. This sequence was found in a woman older than 75 with acute or convalescent COVID-19. V gene TRBV2 combines with J gene TRBJ1-2; D uncertain. The specimen was peripheral blood. DNA of the CDR3: TGTGCCAGCACCCGAAGGGAGTCCGGCTACACCTTC. Encoded protein: CASTRRESGYTF.